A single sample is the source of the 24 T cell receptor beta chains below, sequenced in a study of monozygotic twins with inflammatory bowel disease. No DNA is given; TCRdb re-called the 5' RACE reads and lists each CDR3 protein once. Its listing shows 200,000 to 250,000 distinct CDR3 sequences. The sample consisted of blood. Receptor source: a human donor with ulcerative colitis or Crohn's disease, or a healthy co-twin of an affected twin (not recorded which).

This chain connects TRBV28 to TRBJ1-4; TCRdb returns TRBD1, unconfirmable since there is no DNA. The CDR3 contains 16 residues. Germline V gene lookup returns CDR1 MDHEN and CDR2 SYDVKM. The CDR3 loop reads CASTPPLGGPNEKLFF.

CDR3 loop: CASSLGTGGTEAFF. The rearrangement uses TRBV5-1 and TRBJ1-1; the TCRdb D gene call, TRBD1, has no DNA to confirm it. Germline V CDR1 and CDR2: SGHRS, YFSETQ. The CDR3 runs 14 residues.

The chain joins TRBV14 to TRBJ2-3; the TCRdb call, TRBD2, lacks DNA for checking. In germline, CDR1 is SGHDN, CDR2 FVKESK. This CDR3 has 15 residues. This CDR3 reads CASSQLAGGADTQYF. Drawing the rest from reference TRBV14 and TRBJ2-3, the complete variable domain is EAGVTQFPSHSVIEKGQTVTLRCDPISGHDNLYWYRRVMGKEIKFLLHFVKESKQDESGMPNNRFLAERTGGTYSTLKVQPAELEDSGVYFCASSQLAGGADTQYFGPGTRLTVL.

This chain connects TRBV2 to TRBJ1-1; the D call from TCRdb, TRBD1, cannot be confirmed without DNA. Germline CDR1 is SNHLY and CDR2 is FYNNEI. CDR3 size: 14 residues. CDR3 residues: CASSDGRGNTEAFF.

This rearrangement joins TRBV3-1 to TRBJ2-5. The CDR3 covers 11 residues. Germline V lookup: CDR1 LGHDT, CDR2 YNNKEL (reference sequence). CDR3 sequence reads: CASSQIGTQYF.

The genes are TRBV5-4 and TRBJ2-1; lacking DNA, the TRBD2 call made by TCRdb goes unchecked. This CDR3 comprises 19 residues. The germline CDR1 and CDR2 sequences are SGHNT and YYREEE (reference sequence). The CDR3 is CASSLASTSGGAYLNEQFF.

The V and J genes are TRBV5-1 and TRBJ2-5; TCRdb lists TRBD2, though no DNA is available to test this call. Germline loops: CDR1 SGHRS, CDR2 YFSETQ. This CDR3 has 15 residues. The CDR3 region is CASSPGRGYEETQYF.

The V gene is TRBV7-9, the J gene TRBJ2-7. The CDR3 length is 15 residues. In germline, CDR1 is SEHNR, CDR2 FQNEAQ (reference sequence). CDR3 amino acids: CASSPTSPSSYEQYF.

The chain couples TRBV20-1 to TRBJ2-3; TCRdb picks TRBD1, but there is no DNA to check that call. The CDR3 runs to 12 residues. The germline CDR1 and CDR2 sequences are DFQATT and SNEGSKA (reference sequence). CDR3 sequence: CSATRVADTQYF.

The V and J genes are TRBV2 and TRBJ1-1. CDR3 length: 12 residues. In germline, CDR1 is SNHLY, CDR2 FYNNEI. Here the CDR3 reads CASSVSDTEAFF.

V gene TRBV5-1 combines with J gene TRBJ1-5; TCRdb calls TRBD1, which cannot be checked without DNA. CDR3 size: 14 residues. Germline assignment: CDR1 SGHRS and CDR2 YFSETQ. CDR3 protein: CASSLWGRDQPQHF.

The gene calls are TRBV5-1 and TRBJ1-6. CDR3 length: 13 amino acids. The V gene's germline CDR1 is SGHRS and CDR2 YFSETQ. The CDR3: CASSLQYGSPLHF. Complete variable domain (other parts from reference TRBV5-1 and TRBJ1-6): KAGVTQTPRYLIKTRGQQVTLSCSPISGHRSVSWYQQTPGQGLQFLFEYFSETQRNKGNFPGRFSGRQFSNSRSEMNVSTLELGDSALYLCASSLQYGSPLHFGNGTRLTVT.

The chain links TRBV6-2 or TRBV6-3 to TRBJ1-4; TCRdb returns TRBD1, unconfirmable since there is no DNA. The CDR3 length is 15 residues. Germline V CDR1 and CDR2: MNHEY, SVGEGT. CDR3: CASSSAGTGDEKLFF.

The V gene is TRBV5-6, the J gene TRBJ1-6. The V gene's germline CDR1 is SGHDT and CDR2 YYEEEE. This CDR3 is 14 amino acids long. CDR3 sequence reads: CASSLEAVNSPLHF.

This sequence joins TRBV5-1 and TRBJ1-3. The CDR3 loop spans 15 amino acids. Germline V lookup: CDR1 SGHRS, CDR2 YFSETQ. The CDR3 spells CASSLNANSGNTIYF.

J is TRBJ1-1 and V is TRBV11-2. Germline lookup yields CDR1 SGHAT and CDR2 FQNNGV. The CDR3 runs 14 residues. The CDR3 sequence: CASSLVKGRTEAFF. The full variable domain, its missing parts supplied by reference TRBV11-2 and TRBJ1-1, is EAGVAQSPRYKIIEKRQSVAFWCNPISGHATLYWYQQILGQGPKLLIQFQNNGVVDDSQLPKDRFSAERLKGVDSTLKIQPAKLEDSAVYLCASSLVKGRTEAFFGQGTRLTVV.

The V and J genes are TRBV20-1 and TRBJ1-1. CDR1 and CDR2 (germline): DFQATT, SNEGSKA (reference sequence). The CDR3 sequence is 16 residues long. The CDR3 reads CSASRHLPTVRPEAFF.

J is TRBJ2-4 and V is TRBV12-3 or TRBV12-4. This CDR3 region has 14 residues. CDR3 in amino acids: CASSLAIGLNIQYF.

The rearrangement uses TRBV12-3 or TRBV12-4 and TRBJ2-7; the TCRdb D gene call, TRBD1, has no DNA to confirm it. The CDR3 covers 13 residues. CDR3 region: CASSSTGAYEQYF.

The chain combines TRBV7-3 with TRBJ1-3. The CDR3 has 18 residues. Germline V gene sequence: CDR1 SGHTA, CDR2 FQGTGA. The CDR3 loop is CASSLPVGRRVSGNTIYF.

CDR3 amino acids: CASSLGGTARVLEQYF. This chain connects TRBV5-1 to TRBJ2-7; TCRdb designates TRBD1, a call that cannot be tested without DNA. Germline CDR1 and CDR2: SGHRS and YFSETQ. This CDR3 has 16 residues.

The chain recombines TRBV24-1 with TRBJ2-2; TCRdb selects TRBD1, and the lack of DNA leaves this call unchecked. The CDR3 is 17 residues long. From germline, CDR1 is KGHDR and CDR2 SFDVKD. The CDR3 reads CATSDLNAGDFSGELFF.

CDR3 sequence reads: CASSFPGAWAEAFF. The chain is built from TRBV5-4 and TRBJ1-1; the TCRdb call, TRBD1, lacks DNA for checking. The CDR3 is 14 residues long. Germline-derived CDR1 and CDR2 are SGHNT and YYREEE (reference sequence).

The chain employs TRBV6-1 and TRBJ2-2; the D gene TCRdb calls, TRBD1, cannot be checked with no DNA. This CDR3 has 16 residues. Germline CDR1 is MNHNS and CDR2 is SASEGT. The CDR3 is CASRDTGSPRTGELFF.